This note documents a single T cell receptor beta chain sequence. Germline CDR1 is LGHNA and CDR2 is YSLEER. The CDR3 totals 15 residues. Trimming removed 0 bases at V and 0 bases at J, with 9 bases between. This sample is part of a study of blood T cell repertoires in COVID-19. Profiled with immunoSEQ multiplex PCR; TCRdb holds only in-frame clones, not every one. Among 200,000 to 250,000 clones listed, around 83% were seen once. V and J are TRBV4-3 and TRBJ2-7, with D tentatively TRBD1 (5 bases). The sequencing input was peripheral blood. This clonotype originated in a man in his fifties or sixties with active or convalescent COVID-19. CDR3 nucleotide sequence: TGCGCCAGCAGCCAAGATCGGACATCCTCCTACGAGCAGTACTTC. Translation gives CASSQDRTSSYEQYF.